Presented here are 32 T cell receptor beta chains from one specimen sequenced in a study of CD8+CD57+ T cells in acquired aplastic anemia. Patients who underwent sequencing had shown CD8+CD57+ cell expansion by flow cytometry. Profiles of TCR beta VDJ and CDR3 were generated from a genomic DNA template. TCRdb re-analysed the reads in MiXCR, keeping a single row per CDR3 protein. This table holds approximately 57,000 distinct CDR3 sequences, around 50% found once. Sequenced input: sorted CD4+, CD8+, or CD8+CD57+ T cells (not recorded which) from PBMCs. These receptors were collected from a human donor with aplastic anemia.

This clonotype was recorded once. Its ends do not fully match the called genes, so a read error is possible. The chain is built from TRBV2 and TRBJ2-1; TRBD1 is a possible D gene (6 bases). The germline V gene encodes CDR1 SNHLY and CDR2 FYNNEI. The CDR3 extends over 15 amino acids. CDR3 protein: CASSESGSSRGAQFF. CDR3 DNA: TGTGCCAGCAGTGAATCGGGTTCGAGCAGGGGTGCGCAGTTTTTC. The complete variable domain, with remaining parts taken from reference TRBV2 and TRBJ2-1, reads EPEVTQTPSHQVTQMGQEVILRCVPISNHLYFYWYRQILGQKVEFLVSFYNNEISEKSEIFDDQFSVERPDGSNFTLKIRSTKLEDSAMYFCASSESGSSRGAQFFGPGTRLTVL.

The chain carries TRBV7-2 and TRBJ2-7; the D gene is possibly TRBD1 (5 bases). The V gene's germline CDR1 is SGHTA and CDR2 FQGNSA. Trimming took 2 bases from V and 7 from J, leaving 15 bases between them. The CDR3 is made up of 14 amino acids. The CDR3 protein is CASSLRGSFGEQYF. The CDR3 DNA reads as TGTGCCAGCAGCTTAAGGGGATCGTTTGGTGAGCAGTACTTC.

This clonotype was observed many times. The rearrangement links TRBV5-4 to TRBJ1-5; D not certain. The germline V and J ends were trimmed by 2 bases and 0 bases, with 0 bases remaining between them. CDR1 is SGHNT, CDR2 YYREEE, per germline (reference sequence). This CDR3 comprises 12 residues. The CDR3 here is CASSFSNQPQHF. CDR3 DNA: TGTGCCAGCAGCTTTAGCAATCAGCCCCAGCATTTT.

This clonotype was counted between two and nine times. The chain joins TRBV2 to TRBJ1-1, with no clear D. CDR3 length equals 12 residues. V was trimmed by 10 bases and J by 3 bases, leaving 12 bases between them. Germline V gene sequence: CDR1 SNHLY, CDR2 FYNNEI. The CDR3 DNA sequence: TGTGCCAACCAGGATCGGTACACTGAAGCTTTCTTT. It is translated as CANQDRYTEAFF.

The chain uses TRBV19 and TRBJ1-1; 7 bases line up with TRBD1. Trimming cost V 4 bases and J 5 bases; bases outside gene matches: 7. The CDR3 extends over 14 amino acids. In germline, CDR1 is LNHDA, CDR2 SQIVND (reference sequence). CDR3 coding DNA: TGTGCCAGTAGTACCCAGACAGGGCGGACTGAAGCTTTCTTT. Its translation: CASSTQTGRTEAFF.

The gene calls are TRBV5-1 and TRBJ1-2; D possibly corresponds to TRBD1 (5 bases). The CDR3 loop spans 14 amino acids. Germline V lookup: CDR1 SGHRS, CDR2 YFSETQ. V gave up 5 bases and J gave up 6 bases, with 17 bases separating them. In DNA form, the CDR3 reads TGCGCCAGCAGATATGACAGAGTCCTCGATGGCTACACCTTC. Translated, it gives CASRYDRVLDGYTF.

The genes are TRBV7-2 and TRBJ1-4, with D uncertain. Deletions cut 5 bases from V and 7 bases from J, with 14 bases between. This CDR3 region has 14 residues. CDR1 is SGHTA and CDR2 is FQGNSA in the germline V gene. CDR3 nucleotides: TGTGCCAGCAGCAACTCCCGCAACTTTGAAAAACTGTTTTTT. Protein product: CASSNSRNFEKLFF.

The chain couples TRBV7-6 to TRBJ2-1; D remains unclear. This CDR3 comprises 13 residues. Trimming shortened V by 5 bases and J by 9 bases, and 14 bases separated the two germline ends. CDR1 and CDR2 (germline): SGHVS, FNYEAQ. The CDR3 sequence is CASSTQVVGEQFF. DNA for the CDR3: TGTGCCAGCAGCACGCAAGTAGTGGGTGAGCAGTTCTTC.

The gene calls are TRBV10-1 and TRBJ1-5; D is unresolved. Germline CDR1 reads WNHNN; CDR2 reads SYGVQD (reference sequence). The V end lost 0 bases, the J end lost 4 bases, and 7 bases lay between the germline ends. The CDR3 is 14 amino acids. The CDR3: CASSESGSNQPQHF. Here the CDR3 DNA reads TGCGCCAGCAGTGAGTCAGGGAGTAATCAGCCCCAGCATTTT.

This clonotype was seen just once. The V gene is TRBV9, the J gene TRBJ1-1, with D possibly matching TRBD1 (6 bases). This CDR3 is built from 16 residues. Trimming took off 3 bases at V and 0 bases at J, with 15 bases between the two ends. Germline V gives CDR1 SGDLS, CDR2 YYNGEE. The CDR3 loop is CASSAQGGHLNTEAFF. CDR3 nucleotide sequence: TGTGCCAGCAGCGCCCAAGGGGGACATCTGAACACTGAAGCTTTCTTT. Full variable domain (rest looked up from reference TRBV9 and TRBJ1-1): DSGVTQTPKHLITATGQRVTLRCSPRSGDLSVYWYQQSLDQGLQFLIQYYNGEERAKGNILERFSAQQFPDLHSELNLSSLELGDSALYFCASSAQGGHLNTEAFFGQGTRLTVV.

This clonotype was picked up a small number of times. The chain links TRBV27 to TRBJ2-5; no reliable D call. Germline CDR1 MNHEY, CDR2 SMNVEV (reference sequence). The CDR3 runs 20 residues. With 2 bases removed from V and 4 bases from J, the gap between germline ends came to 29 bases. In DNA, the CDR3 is TGTGCCAGCAGTTTAAGAGTCAGCTTACCCCCGGAGAGAAACCTAGAGACCCAGTACTTC. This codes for CASSLRVSLPPERNLETQYF.

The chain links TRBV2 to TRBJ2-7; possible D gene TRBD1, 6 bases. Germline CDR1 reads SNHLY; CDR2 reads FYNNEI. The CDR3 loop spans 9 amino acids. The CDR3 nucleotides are TGTGCCAGCAGTGAACGTGGACAGGTC. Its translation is CASSERGQV.

DNA for the CDR3: TGTGCCAGCAGCTTAATGGAGATTACGAACACCGGGGAGCTGTTTTTT. Encoded protein: CASSLMEITNTGELFF. The rearrangement joins TRBV11-1 to TRBJ2-2; D unclear. Per the germline V gene, CDR1 is SGHAT and CDR2 is FQDESV (reference sequence). The CDR3 contains 16 residues. V gave up 2 bases and J gave up 0 bases, with 10 bases separating them.

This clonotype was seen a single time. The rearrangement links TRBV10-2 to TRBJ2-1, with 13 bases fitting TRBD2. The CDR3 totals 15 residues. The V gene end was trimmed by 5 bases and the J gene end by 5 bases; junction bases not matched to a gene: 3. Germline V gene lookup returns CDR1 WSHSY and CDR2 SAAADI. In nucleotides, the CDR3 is TGCGCCAGCAGTAGACTAGCGGGGGGCAACAATGAGCAGTTCTTC. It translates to CASSRLAGGNNEQFF.

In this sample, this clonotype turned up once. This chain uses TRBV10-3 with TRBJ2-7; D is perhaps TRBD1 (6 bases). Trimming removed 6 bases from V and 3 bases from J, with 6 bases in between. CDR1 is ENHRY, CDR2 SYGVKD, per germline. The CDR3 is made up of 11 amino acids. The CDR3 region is CAIRQGYEQYF. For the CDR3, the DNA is TGTGCCATCAGACAGGGCTACGAGCAGTACTTC.

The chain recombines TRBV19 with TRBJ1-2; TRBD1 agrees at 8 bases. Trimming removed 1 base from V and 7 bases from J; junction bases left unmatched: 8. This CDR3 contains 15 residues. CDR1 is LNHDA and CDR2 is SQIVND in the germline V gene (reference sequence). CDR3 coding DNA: TGTGCCAGTAGTATAGTCGCGGACAGGGCGAGTGGCTACACCTTC. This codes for CASSIVADRASGYTF.

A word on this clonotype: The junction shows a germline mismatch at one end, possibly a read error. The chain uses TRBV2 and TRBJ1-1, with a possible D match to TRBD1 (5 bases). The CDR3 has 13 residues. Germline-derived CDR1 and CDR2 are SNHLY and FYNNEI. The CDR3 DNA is TGTGCCACCAGTTCCGGGACCAACACTGAAGCTTTCTTT. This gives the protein CATSSGTNTEAFF.

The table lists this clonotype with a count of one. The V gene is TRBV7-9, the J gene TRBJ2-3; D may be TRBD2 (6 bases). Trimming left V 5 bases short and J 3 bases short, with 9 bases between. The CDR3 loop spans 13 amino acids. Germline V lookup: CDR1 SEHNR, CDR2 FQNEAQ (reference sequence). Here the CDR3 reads CASSPRGTDTQYF. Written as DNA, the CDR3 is TGTGCCAGCAGCCCCCGGGGGACAGATACGCAGTATTTT.

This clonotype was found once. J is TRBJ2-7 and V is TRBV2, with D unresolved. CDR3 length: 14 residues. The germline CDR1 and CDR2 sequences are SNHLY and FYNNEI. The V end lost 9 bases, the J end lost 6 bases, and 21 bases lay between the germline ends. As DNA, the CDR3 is TGTGCCAGTAACTATCTAAAGGGCCCAGTCGAGCAGTACTTC. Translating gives CASNYLKGPVEQYF.

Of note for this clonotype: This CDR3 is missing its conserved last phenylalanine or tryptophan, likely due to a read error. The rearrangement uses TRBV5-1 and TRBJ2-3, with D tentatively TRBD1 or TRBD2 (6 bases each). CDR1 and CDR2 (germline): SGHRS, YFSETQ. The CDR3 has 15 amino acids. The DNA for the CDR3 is TGCGCCGGCAGCTTGGAGGGGGGTTACACAGATACGCAGTATCTT. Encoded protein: CAGSLEGGYTDTQYL.

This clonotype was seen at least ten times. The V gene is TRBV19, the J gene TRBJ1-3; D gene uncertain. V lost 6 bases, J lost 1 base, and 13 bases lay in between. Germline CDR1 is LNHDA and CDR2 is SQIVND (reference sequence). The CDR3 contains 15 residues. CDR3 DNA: TGTGCCAGTAGCCAGGCGAGAGGTTCTGGAAACACCATATATTTT. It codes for CASSQARGSGNTIYF.

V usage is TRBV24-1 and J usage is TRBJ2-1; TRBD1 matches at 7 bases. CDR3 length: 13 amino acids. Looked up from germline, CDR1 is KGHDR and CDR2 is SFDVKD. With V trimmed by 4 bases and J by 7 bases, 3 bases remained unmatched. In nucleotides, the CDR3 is TGTGCCACCAGTGACAAACAGGGGAATGAGCAGTTCTTC. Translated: CATSDKQGNEQFF.

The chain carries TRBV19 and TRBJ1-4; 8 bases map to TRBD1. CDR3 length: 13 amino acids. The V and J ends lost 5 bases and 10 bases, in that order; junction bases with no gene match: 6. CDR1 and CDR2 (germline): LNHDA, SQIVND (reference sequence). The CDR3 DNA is TGTGCCAGTAGTGTGACAGGGGAGGCAAAACTGTTTTTT. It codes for CASSVTGEAKLFF.

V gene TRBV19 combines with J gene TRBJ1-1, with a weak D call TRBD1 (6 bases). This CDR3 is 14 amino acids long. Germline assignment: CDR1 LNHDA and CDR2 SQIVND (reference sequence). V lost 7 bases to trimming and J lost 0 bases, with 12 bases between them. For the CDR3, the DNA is TGTGCCAGTATGAGAACAGGGTTGAACACTGAAGCTTTCTTT. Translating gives CASMRTGLNTEAFF.

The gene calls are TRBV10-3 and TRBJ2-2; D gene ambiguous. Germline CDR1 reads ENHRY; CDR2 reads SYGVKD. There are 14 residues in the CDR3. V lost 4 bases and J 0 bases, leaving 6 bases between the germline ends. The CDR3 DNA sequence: TGTGCCATCAGTGCCCCCCCGAACACCGGGGAGCTGTTTTTT. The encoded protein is CAISAPPNTGELFF.

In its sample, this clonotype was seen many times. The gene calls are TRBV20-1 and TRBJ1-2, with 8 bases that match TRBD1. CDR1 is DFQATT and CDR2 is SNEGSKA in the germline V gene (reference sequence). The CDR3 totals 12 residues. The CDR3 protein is CSLATGDHGYTF. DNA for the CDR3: TGCAGCCTGGCGACAGGGGATCATGGCTACACCTTC.

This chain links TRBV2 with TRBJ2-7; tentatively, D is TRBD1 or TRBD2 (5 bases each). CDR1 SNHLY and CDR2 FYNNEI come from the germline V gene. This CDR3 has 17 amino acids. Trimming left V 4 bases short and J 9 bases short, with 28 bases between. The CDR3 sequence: CASSVPFGDGELRGQYF. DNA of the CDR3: TGTGCCAGCAGTGTTCCTTTCGGGGACGGCGAGTTACGAGGGCAGTACTTC.

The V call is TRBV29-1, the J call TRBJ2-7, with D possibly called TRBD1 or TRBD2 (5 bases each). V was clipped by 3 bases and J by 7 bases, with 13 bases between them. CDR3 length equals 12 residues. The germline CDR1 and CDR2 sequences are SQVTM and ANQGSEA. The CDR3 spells CSVDGAEREQYV. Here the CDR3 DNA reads TGCAGCGTTGACGGGGCCGAGAGGGAGCAGTACGTC.

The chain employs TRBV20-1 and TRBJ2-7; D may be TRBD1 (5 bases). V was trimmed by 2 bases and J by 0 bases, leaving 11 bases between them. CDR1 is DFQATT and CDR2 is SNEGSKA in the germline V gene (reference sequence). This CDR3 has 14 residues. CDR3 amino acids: CSARRQSSSYEQYF. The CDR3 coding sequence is TGCAGTGCTAGAAGACAGTCCAGCTCCTACGAGCAGTACTTC.

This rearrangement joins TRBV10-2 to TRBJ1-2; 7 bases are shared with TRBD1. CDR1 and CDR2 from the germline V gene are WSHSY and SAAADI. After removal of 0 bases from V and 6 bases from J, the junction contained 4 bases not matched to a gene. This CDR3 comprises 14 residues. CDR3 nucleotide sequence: TGCGCCAGCAGTGAGTCGACAGGGTTCAATGGCTACACCTTC. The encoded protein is CASSESTGFNGYTF.

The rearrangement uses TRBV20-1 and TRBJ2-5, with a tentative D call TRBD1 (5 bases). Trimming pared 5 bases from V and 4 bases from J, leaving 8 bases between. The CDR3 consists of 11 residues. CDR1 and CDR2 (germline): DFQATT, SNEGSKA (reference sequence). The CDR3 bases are TGCAGTGCTTCCAGGGCAGAGACCCAGTACTTC. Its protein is CSASRAETQYF.

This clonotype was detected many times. CDR3 sequence: CASSDPPRARRRQYV. The CDR3 DNA reads TGTGCCAGCAGTGACCCACCGCGAGCCCGGAGAAGGCAGTACGTC. V is TRBV6-4 and J is TRBJ2-7; no firm D call. Germline loops: CDR1 MRHNA, CDR2 SNTAGT. V was pared by 2 bases and J by 9 bases, with 20 bases between. The CDR3 consists of 15 residues.